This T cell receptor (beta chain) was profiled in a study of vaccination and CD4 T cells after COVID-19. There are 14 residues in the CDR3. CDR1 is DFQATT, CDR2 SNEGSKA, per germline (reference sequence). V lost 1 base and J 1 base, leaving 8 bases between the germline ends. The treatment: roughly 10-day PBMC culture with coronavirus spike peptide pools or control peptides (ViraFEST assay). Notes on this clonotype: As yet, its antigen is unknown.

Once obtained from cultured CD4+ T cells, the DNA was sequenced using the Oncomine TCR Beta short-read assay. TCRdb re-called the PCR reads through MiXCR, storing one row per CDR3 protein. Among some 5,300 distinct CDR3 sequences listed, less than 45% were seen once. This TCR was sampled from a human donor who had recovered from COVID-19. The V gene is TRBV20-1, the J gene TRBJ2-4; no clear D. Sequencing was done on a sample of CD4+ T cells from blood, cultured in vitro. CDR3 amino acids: CSARVDPAKNIQYF. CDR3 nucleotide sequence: TGCAGTGCTAGAGTAGACCCCGCCAAAAACATTCAGTACTTC.